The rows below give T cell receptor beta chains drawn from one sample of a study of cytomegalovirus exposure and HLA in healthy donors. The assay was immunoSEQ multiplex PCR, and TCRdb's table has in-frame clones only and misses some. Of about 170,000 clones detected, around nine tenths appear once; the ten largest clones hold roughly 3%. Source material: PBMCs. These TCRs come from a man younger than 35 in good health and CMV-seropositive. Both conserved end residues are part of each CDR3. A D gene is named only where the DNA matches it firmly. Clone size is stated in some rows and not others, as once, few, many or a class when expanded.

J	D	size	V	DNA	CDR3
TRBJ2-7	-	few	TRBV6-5	TGTGCCAGCAGTGGGGGGACCGCAGACTACGAGCAGTACTTC	CASSGGTADYEQYF
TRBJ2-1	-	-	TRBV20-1	TGCAGTGCCCCGGACTTCTTTGAGCAGTTCTTC	CSAPDFFEQFF
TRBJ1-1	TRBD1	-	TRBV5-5	TGTGCCAGCAGCGTTTCTAGGGGGCTTGAAGCTTTCTTT	CASSVSRGLEAFF
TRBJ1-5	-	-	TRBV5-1	TGCGCCAGCAGCTCCGTTAAGCCCCAGCATTTT	CASSSVKPQHF
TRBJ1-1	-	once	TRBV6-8	TGTGCCAGCAGTTACGTCGGGGTGCGGGACGGGAACACTGAAGCTTTCTTT	CASSYVGVRDGNTEAFF
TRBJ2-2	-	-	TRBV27	TGTGCCAGCGCCCGGGGGAACACCGGGGAGCTGTTTTTT	CASARGNTGELFF
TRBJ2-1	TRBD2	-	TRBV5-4	TGTGCCAGCAGCCCAGCGGGGGGGTACAATGAGCAGTTCTTC	CASSPAGGYNEQFF
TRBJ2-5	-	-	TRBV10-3	TGTGCCATCAAGGGGGACAACCAAGAGACCCAGTACTTC	CAIKGDNQETQYF
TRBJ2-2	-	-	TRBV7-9	TGTGCCAGCAGCTTCGGGGGTGGAGGGGAGCTGTTTTTT	CASSFGGGGELFF
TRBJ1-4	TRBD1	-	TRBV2	TGTGCCAGCAGTGGCGGGACAGGGAGGTTTTTT	CASSGGTGRFF
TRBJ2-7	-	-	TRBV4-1	TGCGCCAGCAGCCTGCGGGACGGGTACTCCTACGAGCAGTACTTC	CASSLRDGYSYEQYF